This T cell receptor (beta chain) came from a study of vaccination effects on CD4 cells after COVID-19. This clone was observed a single time. No antigen is known for it. Peptide-pool stimulation followed by sequencing identified expanded antigen-specific CD4+ clonotypes in the ViraFEST assay. Subsequent to a culture period of less than twelve days, CD4+ T cells were isolated. The participants, recipients of two vaccine doses, got either BNT162b2 or mRNA-1273. The V and J ends lost 1 base and 0 bases respectively, with 9 bases between them. The CDR3 loop spans 16 amino acids. The germline CDR1 and CDR2 sequences are LGHNA and YNFKEQ. Data came from immunoSEQ multiplex PCR; TCRdb stores just in-frame clones and leaves some out. The top ten clones hold less than 2% of a sample with fewer than 80,000 clones, around two thirds of them seen once.

The receptor's source is a human donor who received a COVID-19 vaccine. V usage is TRBV4-2 and J usage is TRBJ2-2; the D is unclear. The sample here was CD4+ T cells from PBMCs cultured with HCoV-229E spike peptides, taken after COVID-19 vaccination. This CDR3 is CASSQGKIANTGELFF. The CDR3 nucleotides are TGTGCCAGCAGCCAAGGGAAAATTGCGAACACCGGGGAGCTGTTTTTT.